This T cell receptor beta chain was observed in a study of blood T cell repertoires in COVID-19. Study in general: PBMCs, B-cell-depleted T cells, or T cells provided the cDNA or gDNA that made up the material.

This CDR3 has 14 amino acids. Germline assignment: CDR1 SGHRS and CDR2 YFSETQ. V gave up 1 base and J gave up 2 bases, with 9 bases separating them. Sequenced by immunoSEQ multiplex PCR; TCRdb stores in-frame clones only, minus some. Seen here are about 68,000 clones, 87% observed once, and the top ten hold around 3.5%. This sequence originates from a woman aged 45-59 years with COVID-19, enrolled during active disease. Sequencing was done on a sample of peripheral blood. This sequence joins TRBV5-1 and TRBJ1-1; no firm D call. CDR3 coding DNA: TGCGCCAGCAGCTTGACAGTCTTTAACACTGAAGCTTTCTTT. Its translation: CASSLTVFNTEAFF.